This TCR beta chain was found in a study of T cell repertoires in cytomegalovirus infection. Overall study: TCR beta signatures that were public indicated CMV infection and matching HLA type. Study findings and constraints: The ex vivo response was dominated by HLA-C-restricted CMV-specific TCR beta clonotypes.

TCRdb reprocessed the reads with MiXCR, giving one entry per CDR3 protein. Of roughly 920,000 distinct CDR3 sequences listed, roughly 30% are singletons. In this sample, this clonotype turned up many times. Its antigen remains unidentified. Trimming cost V 1 base and J 6 bases, with 3 bases left between them. The CDR3 spans 11 residues. The germline V gene has CDR1 MGHDK and CDR2 SYGVNS. This clonotype was obtained from a human donor in good health (CMV status not recorded). Some clones in this sample may be carry-over from other donors' samples. This sequence joins TRBV25-1 and TRBJ1-2; D ambiguous. The sequencing here drew on cultured CD8+ T cells from PBMCs, taken from culture after CMV antigen stimulation. CDR3 residues: CASSELHGYTF. The CDR3, as DNA: TGTGCCAGCAGTGAATTGCATGGCTACACCTTC.